These T cell receptor beta chains were read from a single sample in a study of blood T cell repertoires in COVID-19. Repertoires were generated with immunoSEQ multiplex PCR, while TCRdb's copy carries only in-frame clones and drops some. The data show some 150,000 clones, roughly 87% seen once. Sequenced sample: peripheral blood. Receptors were obtained from a woman aged 60-75 years with active or convalescent COVID-19. The CDR3 runs from the conserved cysteine through the conserved F or W. Clone size is stated in some rows and not others, as once, few, many or a class when expanded.

. TRBJ2-7 TRBV6-5 CASSSTGSYEQYF
. TRBJ1-1 TRBV5-1 CASSPRRNTEAFF
. TRBJ1-6 TRBV25-1 CASRRTGLYNSPLHF
. TRBJ1-5 TRBV10-3 CAISDGGLGQPQHF
. TRBJ2-7 TRBV2 CASSAGGDRRPEQYF
. TRBJ1-5 TRBV29-1 CSVEIGEGGNQPQHF
. TRBJ1-5 TRBV19 CASTPGGGGGQPQHF
. TRBJ1-4 TRBV7-2 CASSRDRGHEKLFF
. TRBJ1-6 TRBV7-9 CASSRGGGLPAPLHF
. TRBJ1-1 TRBV5-4 CASSPTGTGYAEAFF
. TRBJ1-2 TRBV10-3 CAISESSVTGDGYTF
. TRBJ2-7 TRBV27 CASSWGQGYEQYF
. TRBJ2-7 TRBV5-4 CASSLEGGGAYEQYF
. TRBJ2-7 TRBV5-6 CASSFLTGSSYEQYF
. TRBJ1-1 TRBV2 CASSRPTGVTEAFF
. TRBJ2-3 TRBV2 CASTLEFRAGDTQYF
. TRBJ1-6 TRBV9 CASRSSDRGDNSPLHF
. TRBJ2-2 TRBV2 CASSATVLGGYTGELFF
. TRBJ2-7 TRBV7-2 CASSLQAGFGNEQYF
. TRBJ2-7 TRBV19 CASSRDRESYEQYF
. TRBJ1-3 TRBV4-3 CASSQGASGNTIYF
few TRBJ1-6 TRBV5-1 CASSLSGTATPLHF
. TRBJ1-1 TRBV2 CASSAGISEAFF
. TRBJ2-2 TRBV11-2 CASSLASAGELFF
. TRBJ2-1 TRBV6-5 CASSYSLAGGINEQFF
. TRBJ1-3 TRBV5-6 CASSRPGLGSGNTIYF
. TRBJ1-6 TRBV7-6 CASSLGSGQGLNSPLHF
. TRBJ2-2 TRBV9 CASSMGQPGTGELFF
. TRBJ1-2 TRBV18 CASSPMEGSDYGYTF
once TRBJ2-6 TRBV4-1 CASSATGGSGGANVLTF
few TRBJ1-1 TRBV3-1/TRBV3-2 CASSPGQGRSNTEAFF
. TRBJ2-1 TRBV19 CASSNSPGPLGSNEQFF
. TRBJ2-3 TRBV7-2 CASSLVRSRRTDTQYF
. TRBJ1-5 TRBV29-1 CSVGPPDRNQPQHF
once TRBJ1-6 TRBV4-1 CASSQGGTGGRSPLHF
. TRBJ1-4 TRBV12-5 CASGLVYVAWANEKLFF
. TRBJ1-2 TRBV7-9 CASSEGAPVGYGYTF
. TRBJ1-5 TRBV18 CASSQGQVRENQPQHF
. TRBJ2-3 TRBV29-1 CSVAVNRGRTDTQYF
. TRBJ1-5 TRBV2 CASMMQGTNQPQHF
once TRBJ2-1 TRBV19 CASSVRLAGFYNEQFF
. TRBJ2-2 TRBV4-1 CASSIRDTIMADTGELFF
. TRBJ2-3 TRBV4-1 CASSHSRGASTDTQYF
few TRBJ1-1 TRBV5-1 CASSLSGTGLSTEAFF
. TRBJ1-2 TRBV30 CAWSLKQSYGYTF
few TRBJ1-2 TRBV19 CASTMQVPPGGYTF
. TRBJ2-1 TRBV6-2/TRBV6-3 CASSLERGPFYNEQFF
. TRBJ1-1 TRBV6-5 CASRRQNTEAFF
. TRBJ2-7 TRBV23-1 CASSPSFPKILSYEQYF
. TRBJ2-1 TRBV7-9 CASSLGLDEQFF